One sample yielded the 19 T cell receptor beta chains listed below, sequenced in a study of blood T cell repertoires in COVID-19. Generated by immunoSEQ multiplex PCR, the TCRdb table keeps only in-frame clones and is missing some. Here the sample spans over 150,000 clones, about 88% being singletons. Sample: peripheral blood. The receptor source for this set is a middle-aged man who had recovered from COVID-19.

V gene TRBV3-1 (or the pseudogene TRBV3-2) combines with J gene TRBJ1-3; no clear D gene. The V gene's germline CDR1 is LGHDT and CDR2 YNNKEL (reference sequence). The CDR3 runs to 14 residues. Between the trimmed V and J ends, which lost 6 bases and 0 bases, there was a span of 9 bases. CDR3 loop: CASRQLFSGNTIYF. The DNA for the CDR3 is TGTGCCAGCAGACAGCTATTCTCTGGAAACACCATATATTTT.

This clone was seen only a few times. This rearrangement joins TRBV5-1 to TRBJ1-4; no clear D gene. Germline V gene sequence: CDR1 SGHRS, CDR2 YFSETQ. This CDR3 comprises 14 residues. Trimming took off 4 bases at V and 2 bases at J, with 9 bases between the two ends. The CDR3 DNA follows: TGCGCCAGCAGCGCATTCGGGACTAATGAAAAACTGTTTTTT. Its protein is CASSAFGTNEKLFF.

This chain connects TRBV6-4 to TRBJ1-1; tentative D call: TRBD1 (5 bases). Trimming pared 6 bases from V and 0 bases from J, leaving 14 bases between. This CDR3 comprises 15 residues. Germline CDR1 reads MRHNA; CDR2 reads SNTAGT. The CDR3 protein is CASSPDPGVNTEAFF. CDR3 DNA sequence: TGTGCCAGCAGCCCCGACCCGGGGGTGAACACTGAAGCTTTCTTT.

The chain combines TRBV7-2 with TRBJ2-1; no firm D call. The length of the CDR3 is 15 residues. Trimming cost V 5 bases and J 0 bases, with 11 bases left between them. The germline V gene has CDR1 SGHTA and CDR2 FQGNSA. The CDR3 region has the DNA TGTGCCAGCAGCGTCCTGTCTAGCTCCTACAATGAGCAGTTCTTC. Encoded protein: CASSVLSSSYNEQFF.

The table lists this clone with a count of one. The CDR3 protein is CASSQDSTVDNQPQHF. Written as DNA, the CDR3 is TGTGCCAGCAGCCAAGACAGCACAGTTGACAATCAGCCCCAGCATTTT. The chain has TRBV3-1 (or the pseudogene TRBV3-2) and TRBJ1-5; D gene ambiguous. V dropped 0 bases and J dropped 3 bases, with 12 bases sitting between them. Germline CDR1 reads LGHDT; CDR2 reads YNNKEL (reference sequence). The CDR3 length is 16 residues.

The genes are TRBV19 and TRBJ2-7; TRBD2 matches at 9 bases. Trimming removed 3 bases from V and 2 bases from J; junction bases left unmatched: 5. CDR3 size: 15 residues. The germline V gene encodes CDR1 LNHDA and CDR2 SQIVND (reference sequence). The CDR3 coding sequence is TGTGCCAGTAGTATGATCGCGGGAGGGCCCTACGAGCAGTACTTC. Protein sequence: CASSMIAGGPYEQYF.

The CDR3 coding sequence is TGTGCCAGCAGTGAATGGGGGGGGCGCGAAAACACTGAAGCTTTCTTT. The encoded protein is CASSEWGGRENTEAFF. J is TRBJ1-1 and V is TRBV6-1; D is perhaps TRBD1 (6 bases). The V gene lost 2 bases and the J gene lost 2 bases, with 15 bases spanning the gap. This CDR3 comprises 16 residues. Germline V gene data show CDR1 as MNHNS and CDR2 as SASEGT.

Written as DNA, the CDR3 is TGTGCCAGCAGCTCCAGGGAGACGACAGGGTTCGCAGATACGCAGTATTTT. Its protein product is CASSSRETTGFADTQYF. This chain joins TRBV11-2 and TRBJ2-3; 7 bases are a match to TRBD1. The CDR3 runs 17 residues. Trimming removed 4 bases from V and 4 bases from J; junction bases left unmatched: 14. Germline loops: CDR1 SGHAT, CDR2 FQNNGV.

This rearrangement joins TRBV6-1 to TRBJ2-7; no reliable D call. Germline lookup yields CDR1 MNHNS and CDR2 SASEGT. Between the trimmed V and J ends, which lost 1 base and 5 bases, there was a span of 3 bases. CDR3 length: 11 residues. As DNA, the CDR3 is TGTGCCAGCAGTGAAGTAGACGAGCAGTACTTC. Protein: CASSEVDEQYF.

V gene TRBV4-3 combines with J gene TRBJ1-2; no firm D call. The germline V gene encodes CDR1 LGHNA and CDR2 YSLEER. The CDR3 spans 15 residues. The germline V and J ends were trimmed by 0 bases and 0 bases, with 8 bases remaining between them. The CDR3 DNA follows: TGCGCCAGCAGCCAAGAGACGGGGACTAACTATGGCTACACCTTC. Translation gives CASSQETGTNYGYTF.

J is TRBJ2-1 and V is TRBV9; TRBD2 agrees at 9 bases. The germline gives CDR1 SGDLS, CDR2 YYNGEE. This CDR3 comprises 18 residues. Trimming at V came to 4 bases and at J to 8 bases, leaving 19 bases not matched to a gene. The CDR3 loop reads CASSPLTVSGRINHEQFF. The CDR3 DNA is TGTGCCAGCAGCCCCCTTACGGTGAGCGGGAGGATCAATCATGAGCAGTTCTTC.

The J gene is TRBJ1-4, the V gene TRBV18, with D perhaps matching TRBD1 (5 bases). With 2 bases removed from V and 4 bases from J, the gap between germline ends came to 11 bases. The germline gives CDR1 KGHSH, CDR2 LQKENI. The CDR3 runs 15 residues. Here the CDR3 DNA reads TGTGCCAGCTCACCAGGAAAACAGGATAATGAAAAACTGTTTTTT. Encoded protein: CASSPGKQDNEKLFF.

The gene calls are TRBV28 and TRBJ2-7; TRBD2 aligns across 10 bases. This CDR3 has 14 residues. Germline trimming cut 7 bases from V and 3 bases from J; bases unmatched to any gene: 6. CDR1 and CDR2 from the germline V gene are MDHEN and SYDVKM. The CDR3 region has the DNA TGTGCCAGCATCGGGTGGACTAGCGGCTACGAGCAGTACTTC. Translating it yields CASIGWTSGYEQYF.

The V and J genes are TRBV4-3 and TRBJ2-7, with 7 bases matching TRBD1. V lost 4 bases, J lost 0 bases, and 6 bases stayed unmatched. Germline V gene sequence: CDR1 LGHNA, CDR2 YSLEER. This CDR3 is 15 amino acids long. DNA for the CDR3: TGCGCCAGCAGCCTAGAGACAGGGAGCTCCTACGAGCAGTACTTC. Translation gives CASSLETGSSYEQYF.

The genes are TRBV24-1 and TRBJ2-1, with 10 bases aligning to TRBD1. Germline lookup yields CDR1 KGHDR and CDR2 SFDVKD. The CDR3 runs 16 residues. V lost 5 bases, J lost 9 bases, and 12 bases stayed unmatched. CDR3 nucleotide sequence: TGTGCCACCAGTGCCGCGACAGGGGGCTCCGCCGGTGAGCAGTTCTTC. Protein product: CATSAATGGSAGEQFF.

This chain uses TRBV9 with TRBJ2-2; D perhaps matches TRBD1 (5 bases). Per germline, CDR1 SGDLS and CDR2 YYNGEE. V lost 3 bases and J lost 3, with 9 bases in between. This CDR3 is built from 14 residues. CDR3 in amino acids: CASSGIRDTGELFF. In nucleotides, the CDR3 is TGTGCCAGCAGCGGTATCAGGGACACCGGGGAGCTGTTTTTT.

The chain is built from TRBV6-5 and TRBJ2-2, with TRBD1 as a possible D gene (6 bases). V gave up 6 bases and J gave up 1 base, with 9 bases separating them. Germline CDR1 and CDR2: MNHEY and SVGAGI. The CDR3 length is 14 residues. For the CDR3, the DNA is TGTGCCAGCAGCCGACAGGTGAACACCGGGGAGCTGTTTTTT. Translated, it gives CASSRQVNTGELFF.

The gene calls are TRBV27 and TRBJ1-3; TRBD1 agrees at 7 bases. Germline V lookup: CDR1 MNHEY, CDR2 SMNVEV (reference sequence). The length of the CDR3 is 17 residues. Germline trimming cut 5 bases from V and 4 bases from J; bases unmatched to any gene: 14. The CDR3 is CASSARTGALRGNTIYF. In DNA form, the CDR3 reads TGTGCCAGCAGTGCGAGAACAGGGGCTTTAAGGGGAAACACCATATATTTT.

The chain couples TRBV18 to TRBJ1-1; perhaps TRBD1 as D (5 bases). In germline, CDR1 is KGHSH, CDR2 LQKENI. Trimming took 4 bases from V and 0 from J, leaving 12 bases between them. This CDR3 comprises 15 residues. CDR3 protein: CASSLGTSMNTEAFF. CDR3 sequence (DNA): TGTGCCAGCTCACTCGGGACTTCCATGAACACTGAAGCTTTCTTT.